This record covers a single T cell receptor beta chain. These data originate in a study of blood T cell repertoires in COVID-19. TCRdb's table, derived via immunoSEQ multiplex PCR, lists solely in-frame clones and lacks some. The top ten hold 4% to 5.5% of the sample, which has more than 200,000 clones, roughly 80% seen once. Sequencing used peripheral blood. This receptor was identified in a middle-aged man with active or convalescent COVID-19.

The CDR3 coding sequence is TGTGCCAGCAGCAACTTGGGGGGGGCTTGGGAGCAGTACTTC. Translating gives CASSNLGGAWEQYF. The rearrangement joins TRBV7-2 to TRBJ2-7; TRBD2 might be the D (7 bases). The CDR3 contains 14 residues. Trimming shortened V by 5 bases and J by 7 bases, and 18 bases separated the two germline ends. Per germline, CDR1 SGHTA and CDR2 FQGNSA.